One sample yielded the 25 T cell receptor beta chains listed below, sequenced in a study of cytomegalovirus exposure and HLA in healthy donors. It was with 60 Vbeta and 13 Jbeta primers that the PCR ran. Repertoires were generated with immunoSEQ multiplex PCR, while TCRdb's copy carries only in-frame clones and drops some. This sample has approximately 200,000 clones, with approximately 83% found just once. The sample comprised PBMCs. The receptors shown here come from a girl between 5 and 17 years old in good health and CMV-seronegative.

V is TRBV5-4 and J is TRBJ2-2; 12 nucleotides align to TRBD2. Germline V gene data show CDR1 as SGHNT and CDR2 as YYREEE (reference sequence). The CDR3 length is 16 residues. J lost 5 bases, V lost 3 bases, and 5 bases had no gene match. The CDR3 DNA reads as TGTGCCAGCAGCTCTCTAGCGGGAGGGCCGACCGGGGAGCTGTTTTTT. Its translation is CASSSLAGGPTGELFF.

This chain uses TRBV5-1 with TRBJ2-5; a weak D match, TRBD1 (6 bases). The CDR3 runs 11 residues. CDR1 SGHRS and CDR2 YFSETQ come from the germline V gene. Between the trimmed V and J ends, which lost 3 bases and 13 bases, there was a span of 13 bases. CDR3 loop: CASSSPGAWYF. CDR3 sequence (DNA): TGCGCCAGCAGCTCCCCAGGGGCCTGGTACTTC.

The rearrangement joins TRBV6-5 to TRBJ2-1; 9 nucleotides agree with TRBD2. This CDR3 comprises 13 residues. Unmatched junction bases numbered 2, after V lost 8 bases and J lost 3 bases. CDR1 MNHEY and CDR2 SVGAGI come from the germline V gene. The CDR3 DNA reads TGTGCCAGCCGACTAGCGGACTACAATGAGCAGTTCTTC. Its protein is CASRLADYNEQFF.

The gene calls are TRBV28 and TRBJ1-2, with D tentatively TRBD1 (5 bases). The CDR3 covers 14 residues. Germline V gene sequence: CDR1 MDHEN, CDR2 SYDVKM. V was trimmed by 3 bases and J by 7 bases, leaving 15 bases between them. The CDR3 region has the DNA TGTGCCAGCAGTTTGGGCACCTACGGGGGTGGCTACACCTTC. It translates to CASSLGTYGGGYTF.

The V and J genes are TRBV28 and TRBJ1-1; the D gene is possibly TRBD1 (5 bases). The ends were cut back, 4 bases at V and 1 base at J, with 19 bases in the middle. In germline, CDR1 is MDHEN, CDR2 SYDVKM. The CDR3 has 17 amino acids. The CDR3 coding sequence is TGTGCCAGCAGTTCCCTTTGGGGGGTGACAGAGAACACTGAAGCTTTCTTT. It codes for CASSSLWGVTENTEAFF.

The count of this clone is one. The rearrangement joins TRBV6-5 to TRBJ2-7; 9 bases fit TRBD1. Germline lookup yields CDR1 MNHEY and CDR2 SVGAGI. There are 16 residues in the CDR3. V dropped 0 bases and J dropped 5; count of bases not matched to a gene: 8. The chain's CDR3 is CASSYSTIRQGDEQYF. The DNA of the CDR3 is TGTGCCAGCAGTTACTCGACTATAAGACAGGGGGACGAGCAGTACTTC.

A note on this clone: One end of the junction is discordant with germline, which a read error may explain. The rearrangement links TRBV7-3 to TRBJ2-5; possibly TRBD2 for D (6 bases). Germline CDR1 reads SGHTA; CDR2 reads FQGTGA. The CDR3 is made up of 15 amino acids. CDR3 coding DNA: TGTGCCAGCAGCCTAACCGGGACTCCGGAAGAGACCCAGTACTTC. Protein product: CASSLTGTPEETQYF.

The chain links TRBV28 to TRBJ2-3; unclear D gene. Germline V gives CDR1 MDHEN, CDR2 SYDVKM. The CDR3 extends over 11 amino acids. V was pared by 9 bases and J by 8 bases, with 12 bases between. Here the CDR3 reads CASTASGTQYF. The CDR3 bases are TGTGCCAGTACCGCTTCAGGTACGCAGTATTTT.

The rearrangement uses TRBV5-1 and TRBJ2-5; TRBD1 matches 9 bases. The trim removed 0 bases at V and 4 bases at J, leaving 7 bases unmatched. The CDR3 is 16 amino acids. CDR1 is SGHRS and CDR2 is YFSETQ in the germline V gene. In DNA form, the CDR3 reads TGCGCCAGCAGCTTGGTGGTATCACAGGGGGCAGAGACCCAGTACTTC. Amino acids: CASSLVVSQGAETQYF.

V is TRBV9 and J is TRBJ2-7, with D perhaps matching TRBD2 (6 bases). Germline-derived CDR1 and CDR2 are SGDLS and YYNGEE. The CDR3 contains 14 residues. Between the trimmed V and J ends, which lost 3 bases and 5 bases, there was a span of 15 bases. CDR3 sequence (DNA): TGTGCCAGCAGCGGGGACTCCCTCGGGCACGAGCAGTACTTC. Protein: CASSGDSLGHEQYF.

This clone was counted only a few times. The CDR3 DNA reads as TGTGCCAGCAGCATGCCCAGGGAAACAAGCTCTGGAAACACCATATATTTT. It encodes CASSMPRETSSGNTIYF. V is TRBV7-9 and J is TRBJ1-3; weak D call: TRBD1 (5 bases). V was cut by 5 bases and J by 0 bases, with 17 bases left in between. The CDR3 extends over 17 amino acids. In germline, CDR1 is SEHNR, CDR2 FQNEAQ (reference sequence). The full variable domain, with the rest looked up from reference TRBV7-9 and TRBJ1-3, is DTGVSQNPRHKITKRGQNVTFRCDPISEHNRLYWYRQTLGQGPEFLTYFQNEAQLEKSRLLSDRFSAERPKGSFSTLEIQRTEQGDSAMYLCASSMPRETSSGNTIYFGEGSWLTVV.

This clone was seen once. This CDR3 is CAWTGAGVNEKLFF. In DNA, the CDR3 is TGTGCCTGGACCGGCGCGGGGGTTAATGAAAAACTGTTTTTT. The chain recombines TRBV30 with TRBJ1-4, with D maybe TRBD1 (5 bases). Trimming took 4 bases from V and 4 from J, leaving 13 bases between them. The CDR3 totals 14 residues. Germline V gives CDR1 GTSNPN, CDR2 SVGIG (reference sequence).

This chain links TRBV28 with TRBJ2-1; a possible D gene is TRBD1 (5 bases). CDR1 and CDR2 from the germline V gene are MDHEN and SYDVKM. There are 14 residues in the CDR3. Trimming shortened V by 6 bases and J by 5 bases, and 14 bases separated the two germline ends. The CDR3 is CASSLSSGNNEQFF. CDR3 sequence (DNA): TGTGCCAGCAGCCTATCATCAGGGAACAATGAGCAGTTCTTC. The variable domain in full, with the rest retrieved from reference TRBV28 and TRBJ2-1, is DVKVTQSSRYLVKRTGEKVFLECVQDMDHENMFWYRQDPGLGLRLIYFSYDVKMKEKGDIPEGYSVSREKKERFSLILESASTNQTSMYLCASSLSSGNNEQFFGPGTRLTVL.

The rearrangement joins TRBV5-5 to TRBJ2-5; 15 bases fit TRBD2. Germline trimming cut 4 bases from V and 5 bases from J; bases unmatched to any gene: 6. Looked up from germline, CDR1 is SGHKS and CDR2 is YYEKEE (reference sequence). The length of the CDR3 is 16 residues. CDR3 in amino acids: CASSPGLAGGGETQYF. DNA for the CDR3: TGTGCCAGCAGCCCAGGACTAGCGGGAGGGGGCGAGACCCAGTACTTC. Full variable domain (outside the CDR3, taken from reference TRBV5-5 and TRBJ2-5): DAGVTQSPTHLIKTRGQQVTLRCSPISGHKSVSWYQQVLGQGPQFIFQYYEKEERGRGNFPDRFSARQFPNYSSELNVNALLLGDSALYLCASSPGLAGGGETQYFGPGTRLLVL.

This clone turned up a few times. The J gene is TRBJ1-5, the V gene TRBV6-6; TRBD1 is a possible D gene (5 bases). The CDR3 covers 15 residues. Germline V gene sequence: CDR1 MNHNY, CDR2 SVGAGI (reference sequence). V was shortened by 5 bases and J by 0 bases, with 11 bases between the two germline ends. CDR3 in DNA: TGTGCCAGCAGTCAATTACAGGTTAGCAATCAGCCCCAGCATTTT. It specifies CASSQLQVSNQPQHF.

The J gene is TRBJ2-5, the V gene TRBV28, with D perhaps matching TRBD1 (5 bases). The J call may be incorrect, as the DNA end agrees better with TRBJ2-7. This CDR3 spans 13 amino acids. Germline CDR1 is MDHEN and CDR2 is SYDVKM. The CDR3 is CASSFQGVYEQYF. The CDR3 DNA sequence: TGTGCCAGCAGTTTCCAGGGCGTCTACGAGCAGTACTTC.

CDR3 in amino acids: CASSLIYSSGGLQETQYF. The CDR3 coding sequence is TGTGCCAGCAGTTTAATCTATAGTTCCGGGGGGCTCCAAGAGACCCAGTACTTC. The rearrangement uses TRBV27 and TRBJ2-5, with a tentative D call TRBD2 (7 bases). The CDR3 has 18 residues. Germline loops: CDR1 MNHEY, CDR2 SMNVEV (reference sequence). Trimming removed 2 bases from V and 1 base from J, with 20 bases in between.

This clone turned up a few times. CDR3 sequence (DNA): TGTGCCAGTAGTGCTACAGGGTACACTGAAGCTTTCTTT. Amino acid sequence: CASSATGYTEAFF. The V call is TRBV19, the J call TRBJ1-1, with D possibly matching TRBD1 (6 bases). V shed 5 bases and J shed 3 bases, with 10 bases lying between them. The CDR3 consists of 13 residues. In germline, CDR1 is LNHDA, CDR2 SQIVND (reference sequence).

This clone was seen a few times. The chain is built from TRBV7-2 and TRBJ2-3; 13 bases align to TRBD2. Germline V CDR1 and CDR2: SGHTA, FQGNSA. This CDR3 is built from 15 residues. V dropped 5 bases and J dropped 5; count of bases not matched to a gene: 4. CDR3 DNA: TGTGCCAGCAGCGTGGGACTAGCGGGGAGAGATACGCAGTATTTT. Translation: CASSVGLAGRDTQYF. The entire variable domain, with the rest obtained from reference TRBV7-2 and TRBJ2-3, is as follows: GAGVSQSPSNKVTEKGKDVELRCDPISGHTALYWYRQSLGQGLEFLIYFQGNSAPDKSGLPSDRFSAERTGGSVSTLTIQRTQQEDSAVYLCASSVGLAGRDTQYFGPGTRLTVL.

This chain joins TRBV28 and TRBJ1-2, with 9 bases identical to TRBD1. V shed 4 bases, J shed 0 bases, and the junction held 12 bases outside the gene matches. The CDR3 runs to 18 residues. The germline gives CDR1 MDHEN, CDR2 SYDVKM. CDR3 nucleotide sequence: TGTGCCAGCAGTTCCCGACGGGACAGGGATTTGCCTAACTATGGCTACACCTTC. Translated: CASSSRRDRDLPNYGYTF.

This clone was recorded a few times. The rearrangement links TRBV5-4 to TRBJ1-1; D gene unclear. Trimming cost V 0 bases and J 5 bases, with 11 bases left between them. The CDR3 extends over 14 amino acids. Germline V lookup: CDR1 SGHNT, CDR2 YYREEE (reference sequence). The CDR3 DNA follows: TGTGCCAGCAGCTTGGATCTGGGAGCGACTGAAGCTTTCTTT. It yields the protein CASSLDLGATEAFF.

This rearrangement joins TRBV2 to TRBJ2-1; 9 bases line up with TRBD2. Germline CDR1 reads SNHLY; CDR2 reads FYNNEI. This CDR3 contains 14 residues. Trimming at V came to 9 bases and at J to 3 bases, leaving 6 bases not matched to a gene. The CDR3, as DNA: TGTGCCAGTACGACTAGCGGTTACTACAATGAGCAGTTCTTC. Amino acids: CASTTSGYYNEQFF.

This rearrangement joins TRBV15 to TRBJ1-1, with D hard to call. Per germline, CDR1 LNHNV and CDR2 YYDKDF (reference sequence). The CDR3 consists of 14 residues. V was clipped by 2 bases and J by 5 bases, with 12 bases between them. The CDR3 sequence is CATSRFRPGTEAFF. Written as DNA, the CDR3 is TGTGCCACCAGCAGATTTCGACCGGGAACTGAAGCTTTCTTT.

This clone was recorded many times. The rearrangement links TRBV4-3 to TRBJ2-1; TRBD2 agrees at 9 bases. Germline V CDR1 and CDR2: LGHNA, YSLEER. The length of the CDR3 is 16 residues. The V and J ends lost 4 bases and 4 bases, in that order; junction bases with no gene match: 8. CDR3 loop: CASSLAGTSPYNEQFF. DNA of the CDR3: TGCGCCAGCAGCCTGGCCGGGACTAGCCCTTACAATGAGCAGTTCTTC.

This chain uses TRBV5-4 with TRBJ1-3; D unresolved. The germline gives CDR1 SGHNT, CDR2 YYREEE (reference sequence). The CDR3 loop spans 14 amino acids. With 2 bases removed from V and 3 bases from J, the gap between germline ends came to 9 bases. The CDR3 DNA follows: TGTGCCAGCAGCTTACGGTCTAGTGGAAACACCATATATTTT. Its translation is CASSLRSSGNTIYF.